This T cell receptor beta chain emerged from a study of cytomegalovirus exposure and HLA in healthy donors. The PCR used 60 Vbeta and 13 Jbeta primers. The data were produced by immunoSEQ multiplex PCR, yet TCRdb's version contains in-frame clones alone and is incomplete. The sample contains around 240,000 clones, 82% of which appear only once. V lost 9 bases and J lost 7; bases outside the gene matches: 11. The CDR3 is 13 amino acids. CDR1 is MDHEN and CDR2 is SYDVKM in the germline V gene. The specimen was PBMCs. The TCR comes from a woman aged 40 to 50 in good health and CMV-seropositive. The V and J genes are TRBV28 and TRBJ1-1; 7 bases agree with TRBD1. CDR3 DNA: TGTGCCAGTCTTCCGACAGGGCCTCTTGAAGCTTTCTTT. Translated, it gives CASLPTGPLEAFF.